The 8 T cell receptor beta chains below were found in one sample sequenced in a study of CD8 T cells in Susac syndrome. RNA amounts of roughly 0.45 to 1 ug underwent reverse transcription with random hexamers. TCRdb reprocessed the immunoSEQ multiplex PCR reads with MiXCR, giving one entry per CDR3 protein. The sample lists about 180,000 distinct CDR3 sequences; approximately 95% were seen once. Sequencing input: CD8+ T cells from PBMCs. The receptors originated from a human donor with multiple sclerosis.

The sample holds one count of this clonotype. This rearrangement joins TRBV12-3 or TRBV12-4 to TRBJ2-1; D might be TRBD2 (5 bases). The CDR3 is 13 amino acids. The ends were cut back, 3 bases at V and 5 bases at J, with 8 bases in the middle. CDR3 in amino acids: CASSFWTHNEQFF. CDR3 DNA: TGTGCCAGCAGTTTCTGGACTCACAATGAGCAGTTCTTC.

The chain links TRBV27 to TRBJ2-1, with D hard to call. Germline CDR1 MNHEY, CDR2 SMNVEV (reference sequence). The CDR3 extends over 12 amino acids. V dropped 6 bases and J dropped 7 bases, with 10 bases sitting between them. The CDR3 region is CASRPPGNEQFF. The CDR3 DNA follows: TGTGCCAGCAGACCCCCCGGGAATGAGCAGTTCTTC.

This rearrangement joins TRBV2 to TRBJ2-7; D gene unclear. CDR1 and CDR2 from the germline V gene are SNHLY and FYNNEI. The CDR3 loop spans 12 amino acids. Trimming pared 10 bases from V and 2 bases from J, leaving 12 bases between. CDR3 in DNA: TGTGCCACCACCAACAAGCCCTACGAGCAGTACTTC. Translating it yields CATTNKPYEQYF. Combining the CDR3 with reference TRBV2 and TRBJ2-7 gives the whole variable domain EPEVTQTPSHQVTQMGQEVILRCVPISNHLYFYWYRQILGQKVEFLVSFYNNEISEKSEIFDDQFSVERPDGSNFTLKIRSTKLEDSAMYFCATTNKPYEQYFGPGTRLTVT.

The chain employs TRBV2 and TRBJ2-5; D unclear. Looked up from germline, CDR1 is SNHLY and CDR2 is FYNNEI. CDR3 length equals 10 residues. The V end lost 6 bases, the J end lost 6 bases, and 5 bases lay between the germline ends. Here the CDR3 DNA reads TGTGCCAGCAGGCCCCAGACCCAGTACTTC. It encodes CASRPQTQYF.

The chain has TRBV12-3 or TRBV12-4 and TRBJ2-3, with 9 nucleotides matching TRBD2. This CDR3 is built from 16 residues. With V trimmed by 2 bases and J by 4 bases, 7 bases remained unmatched. The CDR3 bases are TGTGCCAGCAGTTTACCCCCTGGCGGGGGGGCAGATACGCAGTATTTT. Its translation: CASSLPPGGGADTQYF.

The rearrangement joins TRBV20-1 to TRBJ2-3, with TRBD2 matching over 10 bases. The length of the CDR3 is 16 residues. The germline gives CDR1 DFQATT, CDR2 SNEGSKA (reference sequence). The J segment lost 2 bases and the V segment lost 0 bases, leaving 5 bases of the junction unmatched. The CDR3 nucleotides are TGCAGTGCTAGAGATTGGACTAGCGGAAACACAGATACGCAGTATTTT. Residues: CSARDWTSGNTDTQYF.

V is TRBV28 and J is TRBJ2-7, with TRBD2 matching 8 bases. Trimming removed 3 bases from V and 4 bases from J; junction bases left unmatched: 5. The germline CDR1 and CDR2 sequences are MDHEN and SYDVKM. The CDR3 loop spans 14 amino acids. In nucleotides, the CDR3 is TGTGCCAGCAGTTTGTTGGCGGGAGGATACGAGCAGTACTTC. Its translation is CASSLLAGGYEQYF.

The rearrangement uses TRBV20-1 and TRBJ2-3, with no clear D. The ends were cut back, 6 bases at V and 2 bases at J, with 12 bases in the middle. Germline values: CDR1 DFQATT, CDR2 SNEGSKA (reference sequence). The CDR3 is 13 amino acids. The CDR3 region is CSARAYPTDTQYF. The DNA for the CDR3 is TGCAGTGCCCGGGCTTACCCCACAGATACGCAGTATTTT.